Listed below are T cell receptor beta chains from one sample, sequenced in a study of T-cell reconstitution after alpha-beta-depleted transplantation in children. TCRdb called the PCR reads again in MiXCR, with one record for every CDR3 protein. The sample gives some 590,000 distinct CDR3 sequences, roughly 10% of which show up once; 3.5% to 5% is in the top ten. This sample comprised PBMCs from the stem cell graft donor, obtained from the stem cell graft. The receptor source for this set is a human donor who donated a stem cell graft to a child with acute myeloid leukemia. Both conserved end residues are part of each CDR3. D genes are given only for firm matches. Some rows mark clone size as missing; the rest say once, few, many or name a class of expanded clone.

clone size: -; V gene: TRBV27; J gene: TRBJ2-1; D gene: TRBD2; CDR3 DNA: TGTGCCAGCAGTTCCCGAGCGGGAGGGCCGCGGGAGCAGTTCTTC; CDR3 protein: CASSSRAGGPREQFF
clone size: few; V gene: TRBV21-1; J gene: TRBJ2-5; D gene: -; CDR3 DNA: TGTGCCAGCAGCAAAGACAGGGGAGCCATCCAAGAGACCCAGTACTTC; CDR3 protein: CASSKDRGAIQETQYF
clone size: few; V gene: TRBV30; J gene: TRBJ1-2; D gene: -; CDR3 DNA: TGTGCCTGGAGTCAAGGATACTATGGCTACACCTTC; CDR3 protein: CAWSQGYYGYTF
clone size: -; V gene: TRBV3-1; J gene: TRBJ2-4; D gene: TRBD2; CDR3 DNA: TGTGCCAGCAGCCAAGGGACTAGCGGGACGAGAAACATTCAGTACTTC; CDR3 protein: CASSQGTSGTRNIQYF
clone size: few; V gene: TRBV3-1; J gene: TRBJ1-5; D gene: -; CDR3 DNA: TGTGCCAGCAGCCAAGACAGGCTCCCGCCCCAGCATTTT; CDR3 protein: CASSQDRLPPQHF
clone size: -; V gene: TRBV7-8; J gene: TRBJ2-1; D gene: TRBD2; CDR3 DNA: TGTGCCAGCAGCCTCCAGCGGGAGTTCGATGAGCAGTTCTTC; CDR3 protein: CASSLQREFDEQFF
clone size: many; V gene: TRBV4-2; J gene: TRBJ1-2; D gene: -; CDR3 DNA: TGTGCCAGCAGCCAGAGGAGGCCGGTGGGTGGCTACACCTTC; CDR3 protein: CASSQRRPVGGYTF
clone size: many; V gene: TRBV7-8; J gene: TRBJ1-6; D gene: TRBD1; CDR3 DNA: TGTGCCAGCAGCTTCGTTACAGGGGATTCACCCCTCCACTTT; CDR3 protein: CASSFVTGDSPLHF
clone size: -; V gene: TRBV20-1; J gene: TRBJ2-2; D gene: -; CDR3 DNA: TGCAGTGCTAGAGTCCTTAGCCCTCTGAACACCGGGGAGCTGTTTTTT; CDR3 protein: CSARVLSPLNTGELFF
clone size: -; V gene: TRBV12-3/TRBV12-4; J gene: TRBJ1-5; D gene: -; CDR3 DNA: TGTGCCAGCAGTTTACCAGACAGATGGAATCAGCCCCAGCATTTT; CDR3 protein: CASSLPDRWNQPQHF
clone size: -; V gene: TRBV5-1; J gene: TRBJ2-5; D gene: TRBD2; CDR3 DNA: TGCGCCAGCAGCTTTCTGACTAGCGGGAGTGGAGAGACCCAGTACTTC; CDR3 protein: CASSFLTSGSGETQYF
clone size: few; V gene: TRBV20-1; J gene: TRBJ2-1; D gene: TRBD2; CDR3 DNA: TGCAGTGCTTGTGGGACTAGCGGGAGGACTGAGCAGTTCTTC; CDR3 protein: CSACGTSGRTEQFF
clone size: few; V gene: TRBV29-1; J gene: TRBJ2-1; D gene: -; CDR3 DNA: TGCAGCGTTGACGGCGTCTACAATGAGCAGTTCTTC; CDR3 protein: CSVDGVYNEQFF
clone size: -; V gene: TRBV7-9; J gene: TRBJ1-5; D gene: -; CDR3 DNA: TGTGCCAGCAGCTTCGCGGGGAACAATCAGCCCCAGCATTTT; CDR3 protein: CASSFAGNNQPQHF
clone size: -; V gene: TRBV29-1; J gene: TRBJ2-1; D gene: TRBD2; CDR3 DNA: TGCAGCGTTGACCTCCGGGACCCAAGAAGGACTAGCCTCCCTTACAATGAGCAGTTCTTC; CDR3 protein: CSVDLRDPRRTSLPYNEQFF
clone size: many; V gene: TRBV7-8; J gene: TRBJ2-5; D gene: -; CDR3 DNA: TGTGCCAGCAGCTTTCACAGGAGTGTAGAGACCCAGTACTTC; CDR3 protein: CASSFHRSVETQYF
clone size: many; V gene: TRBV20-1; J gene: TRBJ2-1; D gene: TRBD2; CDR3 DNA: TGCAGTGCCTCCTGGACTAGCGGGAGGATCGATGAGCAGTTCTTC; CDR3 protein: CSASWTSGRIDEQFF
clone size: many; V gene: TRBV4-2; J gene: TRBJ1-3; D gene: -; CDR3 DNA: TGTGCCAGCGGATTCTCTGGAAACACCATATATTTT; CDR3 protein: CASGFSGNTIYF
clone size: -; V gene: TRBV20-1; J gene: TRBJ2-7; D gene: TRBD2; CDR3 DNA: TGCAGTGCTAGAGATGGCGGGAGAGGAAGGGACGAGCAGTACTTC; CDR3 protein: CSARDGGRGRDEQYF
clone size: few; V gene: TRBV4-3; J gene: TRBJ2-1; D gene: -; CDR3 DNA: TGCGCCAGCAGCCAAGGATGGAGCGGCAAGCAGTTCTTC; CDR3 protein: CASSQGWSGKQFF
clone size: -; V gene: TRBV7-6; J gene: TRBJ2-6; D gene: -; CDR3 DNA: TGTGCCAGCAGCTTAGGGGGCCACGGCTCTGGGGCCAACGTCCTGACTTTC; CDR3 protein: CASSLGGHGSGANVLTF
clone size: few; V gene: TRBV7-8; J gene: TRBJ2-1; D gene: TRBD2; CDR3 DNA: TGTGCCAGCAGCCGACTAGCGGGAGCGGGTAATGAGCAGTTCTTC; CDR3 protein: CASSRLAGAGNEQFF
clone size: -; V gene: TRBV20-1; J gene: TRBJ2-5; D gene: TRBD1; CDR3 DNA: TGCAGTGCTAGAGTTGCGACAGGGGGCCGCGAGACCCAGTACTTC; CDR3 protein: CSARVATGGRETQYF
clone size: -; V gene: TRBV19; J gene: TRBJ2-1; D gene: TRBD1; CDR3 DNA: TGTGCCAGTACCCCGGGACAGGGGGCCATTAGCTCCTACAATGAGCAGTTCTTC; CDR3 protein: CASTPGQGAISSYNEQFF
clone size: many; V gene: TRBV20-1; J gene: TRBJ2-3; D gene: -; CDR3 DNA: TGCAGTGCCACCCTCACAGATACGCAGTATTTT; CDR3 protein: CSATLTDTQYF
clone size: few; V gene: TRBV11-2; J gene: TRBJ2-5; D gene: TRBD2; CDR3 DNA: TGTGCCAGCAGCTTAGTCGATGGCGGGAGAGGAGAGACCCAGTACTTC; CDR3 protein: CASSLVDGGRGETQYF
clone size: few; V gene: TRBV19; J gene: TRBJ2-3; D gene: TRBD2; CDR3 DNA: TGTGCCAGTAGTCGAGCGGGAGGGCGCACAGATACGCAGTATTTT; CDR3 protein: CASSRAGGRTDTQYF
clone size: few; V gene: TRBV20-1; J gene: TRBJ1-1; D gene: -; CDR3 DNA: TGCAGTGCTAGAGATACAGGGACTGAAGCTTTCTTT; CDR3 protein: CSARDTGTEAFF
clone size: few; V gene: TRBV4-1; J gene: TRBJ2-3; D gene: TRBD2; CDR3 DNA: TGCGCCAGCAGCCAAGATCGGACTAGCGGGAGTTCTGCAGATACGCAGTATTTT; CDR3 protein: CASSQDRTSGSSADTQYF
clone size: -; V gene: TRBV9; J gene: TRBJ1-1; D gene: -; CDR3 DNA: TGTGCCAGCAGCGGAACGTCCACTGAAGCTTTCTTT; CDR3 protein: CASSGTSTEAFF
clone size: few; V gene: TRBV5-1; J gene: TRBJ1-4; D gene: TRBD1; CDR3 DNA: TGCGCCAGCAGCATCGACAGGGGAAATGAAAAACTGTTTTTT; CDR3 protein: CASSIDRGNEKLFF
clone size: few; V gene: TRBV20-1; J gene: TRBJ2-1; D gene: TRBD2; CDR3 DNA: TGCAGTGCTATCCCTAGCGGGACCTACAATGAGCAGTTCTTC; CDR3 protein: CSAIPSGTYNEQFF